This section outlines one TCR beta chain sequence together with its context. Its target is not known. The naive CD8 population came from CD45RO-negative cells selected for CCR7, without terminally differentiated effector memory CD45RA+ cells. All donors were healthy HIV-negative adults lacking recent acute infections or vaccinations. Trimming left V 4 bases short and J 8 bases short, with 10 bases between. Germline values: CDR1 SGDLS, CDR2 YYNGEE. The CDR3 has 12 amino acids. The sample comes from a study of shared clonotypes between healthy human individuals. The study, taken as a whole, reports: Relative to memory subsets, naive subsets generally showed larger estimated richness.

Execution of the assay was at deep level. Each sorted subset replicate got 200 ng genomic DNA, about 33,000 genomes. Some clones are missing from TCRdb's copy, which holds only in-frame ones; the method was immunoSEQ multiplex PCR. The profile shows millions of clones, just over 90% of them singletons. The sample consisted of naive CD8+ T cells from PBMCs. The V gene is TRBV9, the J gene TRBJ2-1; possible D gene TRBD1, 6 bases. The source of this sequence is a man younger than 35 in good health. Some clones in this sample may be carry-over from other donors' samples. In nucleotides, the CDR3 is TGTGCCAGCAGCCCCACAGGGCATGAGCAGTTCTTC. Its translation is CASSPTGHEQFF.